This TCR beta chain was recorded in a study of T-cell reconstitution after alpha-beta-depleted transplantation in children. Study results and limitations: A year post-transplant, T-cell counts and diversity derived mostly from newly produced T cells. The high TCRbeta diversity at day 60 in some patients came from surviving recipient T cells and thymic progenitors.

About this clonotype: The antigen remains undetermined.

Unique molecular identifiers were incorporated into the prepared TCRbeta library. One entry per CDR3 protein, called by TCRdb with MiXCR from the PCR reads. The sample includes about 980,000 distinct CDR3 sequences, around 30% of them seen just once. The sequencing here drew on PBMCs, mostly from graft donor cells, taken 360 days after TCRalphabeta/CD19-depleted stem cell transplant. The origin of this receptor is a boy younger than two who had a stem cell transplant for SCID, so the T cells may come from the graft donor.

This CDR3 reads CSARDSGGQSGELFF. The CDR3 DNA follows: TGCAGTGCTAGAGATAGCGGGGGGCAAAGCGGGGAGCTGTTTTTT. The J gene is TRBJ2-2, the V gene TRBV20-1; 10 bases are shared with TRBD2. Germline V gives CDR1 DFQATT, CDR2 SNEGSKA (reference sequence). CDR3 size: 15 residues. With 0 bases clipped from V and 7 bases from J, the junction kept 5 bases outside the gene matches.